This T cell receptor beta chain was sequenced for a study of regulatory T cells in long-lasting Graves disease. In the study overall: A definition of persistent Graves' disease required over 5 years of antithyroid drugs plus positive TSH receptor antibodies.

This clonotype was observed a few times. Its target is unknown. iRepertoire HTBI primers and Arm-PCR of CDR3 regions built TCR beta libraries. From the multiplex PCR reads, TCRdb called clonotypes with MiXCR, one entry per CDR3 protein. The sample includes roughly 430,000 distinct CDR3 sequences, approximately 22% of them seen just once. The CDR3 is made up of 13 amino acids. Trimming took 6 bases from V and 3 from J, leaving 14 bases between them. Germline CDR1 and CDR2: SQVTM and ANQGSEA. Findings and limits, study-wide: The TCR repertoire of persistent Graves' patients was less diverse than that of newly diagnosed ones. Persistent patients shared more public clonotypes (approximately 2,800) than new patients (roughly 970).

Time point given: persistent/refractory GD, antithyroid drugs over 5 years with positive TRAb. The TCR library was made from RNA that had been extracted from PBMCs in TRIzol. The origin of this receptor is a female donor with Graves disease. The sequencing here drew on peripheral blood mononuclear cells (PBMCs), taken when the disease was refractory, from a patient treated with antithyroid drugs. V usage is TRBV29-1 and J usage is TRBJ1-1, with D possibly matching TRBD1 (5 bases). CDR3 bases: TGCAGCGTCGCCCTGGGACGTTACACTGAAGCTTTCTTT. This codes for CSVALGRYTEAFF.